The sequence of this T cell receptor (beta chain) was determined in a study of a mutant IDH1 vaccine in newly diagnosed glioma. Study overall: Once 4-6 weeks had passed after radiotherapy alone, vaccination started, or it started with temozolomide cycles. Held at week 35, visit V12 was the safety follow-up, and visit V13 followed at week 47.

As regards this clone: No antigen is known for it.

Clones were sequenced by immunoSEQ multiplex PCR, and TCRdb holds only the in-frame ones, with some missing. The sample gives some 87,000 clones, around four fifths of which show up once; approximately 5.4% is in the top ten. The time point was: week 47, end of study. Topical imiquimod was applied with each vaccine dose, which held 300 ug of mutant IDH1 20-mer peptide. Eight vaccinations went to patients in weeks 1, 3, 5, 7, 11, 15, 19, 23. Donors harbored newly found WHO grade 3 or 4 IDH1-mutant, ATRX-lost astrocytomas. CDR3 length equals 12 residues. Unmatched junction bases numbered 2, after V lost 4 bases and J lost 4 bases. Germline V gene sequence: CDR1 SGHRS, CDR2 YFSETQ.

The sequencing here drew on PBMCs, taken from a glioma patient whose treatment included an IDH1 peptide vaccine. This TCR was recovered from a man aged 35-49 years with glioma. The J gene is TRBJ2-7, the V gene TRBV5-1, with 7 bases matching TRBD2. The CDR3 sequence is CASSGEGYEQYF. The CDR3 bases are TGCGCCAGCAGCGGGGAGGGTTACGAGCAGTACTTC. Drawing the rest from reference TRBV5-1 and TRBJ2-7, the complete variable domain is KAGVTQTPRYLIKTRGQQVTLSCSPISGHRSVSWYQQTPGQGLQFLFEYFSETQRNKGNFPGRFSGRQFSNSRSEMNVSTLELGDSALYLCASSGEGYEQYFGPGTRLTVT.